The 5 T cell receptor beta chains in this list originate from one sample, sequenced in a study of early T cells in non-severe SARS-CoV-2 infection. A single record per CDR3 protein comes from TCRdb applying MiXCR to the 5' RACE reads. Among under 70,000 distinct CDR3 sequences listed, roughly 13% were seen once. The sample comprised whole blood. Receptors were obtained from an adult who was a healthcare worker with PCR-confirmed SARS-CoV-2 infection or an uninfected control (not recorded which).

This clonotype was recorded at least ten times. The chain couples TRBV19 to TRBJ1-6; 9 nucleotides agree with TRBD1. The CDR3 consists of 14 residues. Per the germline V gene, CDR1 is LNHDA and CDR2 is SQIVND (reference sequence). V shed 4 bases and J 7 bases; nucleotides not matched to a gene: 2. The CDR3 sequence: CASSTTGGNSPLHF. The CDR3 DNA reads as TGTGCCAGTAGTACTACAGGGGGCAATTCACCCCTCCACTTT. Complete variable domain (other parts from reference TRBV19 and TRBJ1-6): DGGITQSPKYLFRKEGQNVTLSCEQNLNHDAMYWYRQDPGQGLRLIYYSQIVNDFQKGDIAEGYSVSREKKESFPLTVTSAQKNPTAFYLCASSTTGGNSPLHFGNGTRLTVT.

This clonotype was seen only a few times. This chain joins TRBV24-1 and TRBJ2-1, with 7 bases lining up with TRBD1. V lost 9 bases to trimming and J lost 6 bases; unmatched junction nucleotides: 7. Germline V gene data show CDR1 as KGHDR and CDR2 as SFDVKD. CDR3 length equals 13 residues. CDR3 protein: CATHGTDFNEQFF. The CDR3 bases are TGTGCCACCCACGGGACAGATTTCAATGAGCAGTTCTTC.

The chain has TRBV10-3 and TRBJ1-2, with 8 bases aligning to TRBD1. The V gene's germline CDR1 is ENHRY and CDR2 SYGVKD. After removal of 4 bases from V and 2 bases from J, the junction contained 0 bases not matched to a gene. CDR3 length equals 13 residues. The CDR3 region is CAISGDRNYGYTF. CDR3 coding DNA: TGTGCCATCAGTGGGGACAGGAACTATGGCTACACCTTC.

This clonotype was seen ten or more times. The rearrangement links TRBV7-2 to TRBJ1-5, with a tentative D call TRBD1 (6 bases). The CDR3 sequence is 17 residues long. Trimming stripped 1 base from V and 0 bases from J, with 13 bases between. Germline loops: CDR1 SGHTA, CDR2 FQGNSA. The DNA for the CDR3 is TGTGCCAGCAGCTTAGAAATTCAGGGGTCTAGCAATCAGCCCCAGCATTTT. Amino acid sequence: CASSLEIQGSSNQPQHF.

This clonotype was recorded a few times. This chain connects TRBV6-2 or TRBV6-3 to TRBJ1-1; D possibly corresponds to TRBD1 (5 bases). This CDR3 is built from 15 residues. Germline V gives CDR1 MNHEY, CDR2 SVGEGT. V lost 2 bases to trimming and J lost 4 bases, with 14 bases between them. The CDR3 region has the DNA TGTGCCAGCAGTTACGGGAGGGGAGCAATCACTGAAGCTTTCTTT. Amino acid sequence: CASSYGRGAITEAFF.